The 18 T cell receptor beta chains below come from one sample, sequenced in a study of OX40 agonist ivuxolimab in advanced cancers. Assay used: immunoSEQ multiplex PCR; TCRdb lists only in-frame clones, some missing. The sample includes about 32,000 clones, 76% of them seen just once. The sequenced sample was CD4+ or CD8+ T cells sorted from blood, obtained in a trial of the OX40 agonist ivuxolimab. The receptors derive from an adult with an advanced solid tumor such as melanoma, head and neck, liver or kidney cancer.

This rearrangement joins TRBV21-1 to TRBJ2-7. TRBV21-1 is designated a pseudogene. The CDR3 has 15 residues. The DNA of the CDR3 is TGTGCCAGCAGCAAACTGGGGACCCGCTCCTACGAGCAGTACTTC. This encodes CASSKLGTRSYEQYF.

The gene calls are TRBV6-1 and TRBJ1-2, with 8 bases matching TRBD1. CDR3 length: 15 amino acids. Germline V gene lookup returns CDR1 MNHNS and CDR2 SASEGT. V lost 5 bases and J lost 5; bases outside the gene matches: 10. In nucleotides, the CDR3 is TGTGCCAGCAGTCTTTCCGGACAGGGAGGGTATGGCTACACCTTC. It is translated as CASSLSGQGGYGYTF.

V usage is TRBV6-1 and J usage is TRBJ2-5, with D uncertain. This CDR3 is 13 amino acids long. Germline CDR1 reads MNHNS; CDR2 reads SASEGT. The V gene lost 8 bases and the J gene lost 6 bases, with 16 bases spanning the gap. The CDR3 is CASLDLNVKTQYF. In DNA, the CDR3 is TGTGCCAGCCTGGACCTGAATGTAAAGACCCAGTACTTC.

This clone was detected a few times. The V gene is TRBV6-1, the J gene TRBJ1-2; the D is unclear. CDR1 is MNHNS and CDR2 is SASEGT in the germline V gene. This CDR3 spans 12 amino acids. Trimming stripped 1 base from V and 8 bases from J, with 8 bases between. This chain's CDR3 is CASSEGPQGYTF. The CDR3 nucleotides read TGTGCCAGCAGTGAAGGCCCGCAGGGCTACACCTTC.

The chain couples TRBV2 to TRBJ1-6; 7 positions agree with TRBD1. The CDR3 runs to 16 residues. Germline V gene data show CDR1 as SNHLY and CDR2 as FYNNEI. Losses at the gene ends were 3 bases for V and 11 bases for J; bases not matched to a gene: 13. CDR3 nucleotide sequence: TGTGCCAGCAGTGACCTCTTAACAGGGGCGGGGACACCCCTCCACTTT. Its translation is CASSDLLTGAGTPLHF.

The chain recombines TRBV7-6 with TRBJ2-3, with D hard to call. This CDR3 spans 14 amino acids. From germline, CDR1 is SGHVS and CDR2 FNYEAQ. V lost 6 bases, J lost 2 bases, and 12 bases lay in between. The CDR3: CASSLGSATDTQYF. The CDR3 DNA sequence: TGTGCCAGCAGTCTAGGGTCTGCCACAGATACGCAGTATTTT. Using reference TRBV7-6 and TRBJ2-3 for the parts outside the CDR3, the full variable domain is GAGVSQSPRYKVTKRGQDVALRCDPISGHVSLYWYRQALGQGPEFLTYFNYEAQQDKSGLPNDRFSAERPEGSISTLTIQRTEQRDSAMYRCASSLGSATDTQYFGPGTRLTVL.

This chain uses TRBV19 with TRBJ1-3; D is uncertain. The CDR3 spans 12 residues. Per the germline V gene, CDR1 is LNHDA and CDR2 is SQIVND (reference sequence). With 5 bases removed from V and 1 base from J, the gap between germline ends came to 3 bases. The CDR3 protein is CASSESGNTIYF. In DNA form, the CDR3 reads TGTGCCAGTAGTGAGTCTGGAAACACCATATATTTT.

This clone occurred many times. This chain connects TRBV11-2 to TRBJ1-4; TRBD1 might be the D (6 bases). Trimming cost V 2 bases and J 1 base, with 11 bases left between them. Germline values: CDR1 SGHAT, CDR2 FQNNGV. The CDR3 covers 16 residues. This CDR3 reads CASSLLGAGTNEKLFF. CDR3 nucleotides: TGTGCCAGCAGCTTATTGGGGGCGGGAACTAATGAAAAACTGTTTTTT.

This clone is a singleton in its sample. The chain couples TRBV2 to TRBJ2-7; TRBD2 agrees at 9 bases. The CDR3 has 16 residues. The germline V gene encodes CDR1 SNHLY and CDR2 FYNNEI. Unmatched junction bases numbered 14, after V lost 6 bases and J lost 5 bases. The CDR3 is CASRRLAGGPVDEQYF. Written as DNA, the CDR3 is TGTGCCAGCAGGCGACTGGCGGGGGGGCCGGTGGACGAGCAGTACTTC.

This clone was recorded a few times. V and J are TRBV5-1 and TRBJ1-1, with TRBD1 matching over 10 bases. This CDR3 region has 14 residues. V gave up 3 bases and J gave up 6 bases; unmatched junction bases: 5. Germline CDR1 SGHRS, CDR2 YFSETQ. The CDR3 nucleotides are TGCGCCAGCAGCTCTCGGGACAGGGGCTCTGAAGCTTTCTTT. Translation gives CASSSRDRGSEAFF. The full variable domain, in which reference TRBV5-1 and TRBJ1-1 provide the parts outside the CDR3, is KAGVTQTPRYLIKTRGQQVTLSCSPISGHRSVSWYQQTPGQGLQFLFEYFSETQRNKGNFPGRFSGRQFSNSRSEMNVSTLELGDSALYLCASSSRDRGSEAFFGQGTRLTVV.

The J gene is TRBJ2-1, the V gene TRBV2; D is unresolved. Per the germline V gene, CDR1 is SNHLY and CDR2 is FYNNEI. The CDR3 runs to 14 residues. Trimming removed 6 bases from V and 7 bases from J, with 16 bases in between. CDR3 sequence: CASRTNGLSNEQFF. The DNA of the CDR3 is TGTGCCAGCAGGACGAATGGTCTGTCGAATGAGCAGTTCTTC.

The rearrangement links TRBV18 to TRBJ1-5, with 7 bases fitting TRBD1. Germline CDR1 and CDR2: KGHSH and LQKENI. The trim removed 3 bases at V and 5 bases at J, leaving 1 base unmatched. This CDR3 comprises 13 residues. CDR3 bases: TGTGCCAGCTCACCTACAGGGGATCAGCCCCAGCATTTT. It specifies CASSPTGDQPQHF.

A word on this clone: The sample contains more than one DNA sequence encoding this CDR3. The chain is built from TRBV2 and TRBJ1-2; tentative D call: TRBD1 (6 bases). V dropped 8 bases and J dropped 8 bases, with 15 bases sitting between them. Germline CDR1 is SNHLY and CDR2 is FYNNEI. The CDR3 is 12 amino acids. CDR3 amino acids: CASSSGGPGYTF. CDR3 DNA: TGTGCCAGCTCCTCGGGGGGGCCAGGCTACACCTTC.

This chain links TRBV10-3 with TRBJ2-7; D gene uncertain. V shed 7 bases and J shed 3 bases, with 10 bases lying between them. Per the germline V gene, CDR1 is ENHRY and CDR2 is SYGVKD. The CDR3 is made up of 12 amino acids. CDR3 protein: CAITPTGYEQYF. The CDR3 DNA is TGTGCCATCACCCCGACGGGCTACGAGCAGTACTTC.

The rearrangement joins TRBV5-4 to TRBJ1-1; D might be TRBD1 (6 bases). This CDR3 spans 16 amino acids. The V end lost 4 bases, the J end lost 2 bases, and 18 bases lay between the germline ends. Germline V gene lookup returns CDR1 SGHNT and CDR2 YYREEE (reference sequence). The CDR3 DNA sequence: TGTGCCAGCAGCCGCTTTGCGGGACACATCAACACTGAAGCTTTCTTT. Amino acid sequence: CASSRFAGHINTEAFF. The variable domain in full, completed from reference TRBV5-4 and TRBJ1-1, reads ETGVTQSPTHLIKTRGQQVTLRCSSQSGHNTVSWYQQALGQGPQFIFQYYREEENGRGNFPPRFSGLQFPNYSSELNVNALELDDSALYLCASSRFAGHINTEAFFGQGTRLTVV.

This clone was seen a few times. The genes are TRBV6-5 and TRBJ1-2; D uncertain. The germline gives CDR1 MNHEY, CDR2 SVGAGI. This CDR3 has 15 amino acids. The ends were cut back, 2 bases at V and 8 bases at J, with 18 bases in the middle. CDR3 region: CASSYPLGMGRGYTF. The CDR3 DNA sequence: TGTGCCAGCAGTTACCCACTGGGGATGGGAAGGGGCTACACCTTC.

The V gene is TRBV10-3, the J gene TRBJ2-2; 7 nucleotides align to TRBD1. Trimming at V came to 5 bases and at J to 4 bases, leaving 4 bases not matched to a gene. There are 14 residues in the CDR3. Germline V gene sequence: CDR1 ENHRY, CDR2 SYGVKD. CDR3 bases: TGTGCCATCAGTCGGGACAGTTTCACCGGGGAGCTGTTTTTT. This translates into CAISRDSFTGELFF.

The chain is built from TRBV6-1 and TRBJ1-1, with 7 positions matching TRBD1. The V gene end was trimmed by 4 bases and the J gene end by 0 bases; junction bases not matched to a gene: 8. CDR1 and CDR2 from the germline V gene are MNHNS and SASEGT. This CDR3 is built from 16 residues. The CDR3 bases are TGTGCCAGCAGTGGAGGACAGGCGGGCCTGAACACTGAAGCTTTCTTT. Its translation: CASSGGQAGLNTEAFF.